At least ten counts were recorded for the clone carrying this T cell receptor (beta chain). No antigen is known for it. TCRdb recomputed calls from the multiplex PCR reads with MiXCR, one row per CDR3 protein. Of some 130,000 distinct CDR3 sequences listed, around 21% are singletons. These data come from a study of breast tumors, draining lymph nodes, adjacent tissues. General study results and limits: Findings are consistent with lymph node origin and intratumoral expansion of most tumor T cells. Compared with basal-like, luminal-like tumors shared significantly more repertoire with nontumor tissue. Compared with lymph nodes, tumors were less diverse; compared with nontumor tissue, more. The lymph node origin of tumor T cells was framed as consistent with a hypothesis, not demonstrated.

Samples came from axillary lymph nodes draining the breast cancer. Trimming cost V 9 bases and J 6 bases; bases outside gene matches: 14. The germline V gene encodes CDR1 MNHNY and CDR2 SVGAGI (reference sequence). The CDR3 length is 15 residues. The material sequenced was axillary lymph node tissue. The chain joins TRBV6-6 to TRBJ2-1; 7 bases map to TRBD1. This TCR derives from a female donor with breast cancer. Some clones in this sample may be carry-over from other donors' samples. CDR3 DNA: TGTGCCAGTGAAACGACAGGGATTCGGTCCAATGAGCAGTTCTTC. Amino acids: CASETTGIRSNEQFF.